One TCR beta chain is described in this entry. Source study methods: Amplifying reference gene primers gave estimates of nucleated cell counts. This table comes from immunoSEQ multiplex PCR, and its TCRdb copy is limited to in-frame clones, with some not included. V and J calls and clone size are those listed in that table; D and trimming were worked out from the DNA. Of roughly 400,000 clones listed, around 87% were seen once; the top ten hold roughly 1.1%. This CDR3 comprises 16 residues. V lost 6 bases, J lost 0 bases, and 1 base stayed unmatched. Germline V gene data show CDR1 as ENHRY and CDR2 as SYGVKD. In Cohort 3, a recovered donor had either two negative PCRs, clearance, or symptom resolution. The source of the sample is a study of blood T cell repertoires in COVID-19. Study overall: Acute-phase and convalescent COVID-19 samples originated in the United States, Italy and Spain. The cDNA or gDNA used as material had been derived from T cells, B-cell-depleted T cells, or PBMCs.

This receptor was taken from a man younger than 40 who had recovered from COVID-19. Specimen: PBMCs or T cells enriched from blood (not recorded which). The chain has TRBV10-3 and TRBJ2-2; 13 bases are a match to TRBD2. The CDR3 bases are TGTGCCATCAGGACTAGCGGGGGGACGAACACCGGGGAGCTGTTTTTT. As protein: CAIRTSGGTNTGELFF.